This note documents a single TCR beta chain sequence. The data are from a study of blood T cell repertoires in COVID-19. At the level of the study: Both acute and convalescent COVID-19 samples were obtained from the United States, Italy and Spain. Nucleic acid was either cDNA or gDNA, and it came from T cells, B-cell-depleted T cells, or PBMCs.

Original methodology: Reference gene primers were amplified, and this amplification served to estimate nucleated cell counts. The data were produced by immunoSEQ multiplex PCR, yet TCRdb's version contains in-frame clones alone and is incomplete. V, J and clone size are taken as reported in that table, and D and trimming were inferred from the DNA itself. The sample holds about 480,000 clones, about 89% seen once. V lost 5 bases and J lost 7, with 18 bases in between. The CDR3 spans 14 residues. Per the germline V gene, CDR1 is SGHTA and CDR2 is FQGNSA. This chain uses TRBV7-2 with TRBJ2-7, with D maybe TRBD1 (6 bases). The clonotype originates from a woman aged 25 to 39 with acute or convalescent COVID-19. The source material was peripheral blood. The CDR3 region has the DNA TGTGCCAGCAGCCCCGGGGACATGACGAAAGAGCAGTACTTC. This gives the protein CASSPGDMTKEQYF.